Listed below are T cell receptor beta chains from one sample, sequenced in a study of CD8 T cells in Susac syndrome. TCRdb re-analysed the immunoSEQ multiplex PCR reads in MiXCR, keeping a single row per CDR3 protein. The table shows 300,000 to 350,000 distinct CDR3 sequences, with 92% occurring only once. What was sequenced was CD4+ T cells from PBMCs. The source is a human donor with multiple sclerosis. Both conserved end residues are part of each CDR3. Size values are once, few and many counts, or a class for expanded clones, and some rows have none.

clone size: NA; V gene: TRBV5-1; CDR3 length: 14; CDR3 protein: CASNEQGPNYGYTF
clone size: NA; V gene: TRBV18; CDR3 length: 15; CDR3 protein: CASSPLDSGANVLTF
clone size: NA; V gene: TRBV20-1; CDR3 length: 11; CDR3 protein: CGGEYNQPQHF
clone size: NA; V gene: TRBV20-1; CDR3 length: 16; CDR3 protein: CSARDVGRLRYNEQFF
clone size: NA; V gene: TRBV4-3; CDR3 length: 14; CDR3 protein: CASSLTQAGNEQYF
clone size: once; V gene: TRBV12-3/TRBV12-4; CDR3 length: 14; CDR3 protein: CASSPARGRYEQYF
clone size: NA; V gene: TRBV11-2; CDR3 length: 16; CDR3 protein: CASSPLGGRVTGELFF
clone size: NA; V gene: TRBV12-3/TRBV12-4; CDR3 length: 16; CDR3 protein: CASSSLAKGAYNEQFF
clone size: NA; V gene: TRBV6-2/TRBV6-3; CDR3 length: 14; CDR3 protein: CASSYIGRDYGYTF
clone size: NA; V gene: TRBV30; CDR3 length: 13; CDR3 protein: CAWRDPGAYEQYF
clone size: NA; V gene: TRBV12-3/TRBV12-4; CDR3 length: 16; CDR3 protein: CASSAPGLAGANEQFF
clone size: NA; V gene: TRBV23-1; CDR3 length: 21; CDR3 protein: CASSQLSRDRVFREPGNTIYF
clone size: NA; V gene: TRBV5-6; CDR3 length: 17; CDR3 protein: CASSLRLAARSYNEQFF
clone size: few; V gene: TRBV18; CDR3 length: 14; CDR3 protein: CASSPDRKNTEAFF
clone size: NA; V gene: TRBV12-3/TRBV12-4; CDR3 length: 15; CDR3 protein: CASSGGTYSNQPQHF
clone size: once; V gene: TRBV15; CDR3 length: 16; CDR3 protein: CATSVRLGLAANEQFF
clone size: NA; V gene: TRBV4-3; CDR3 length: 18; CDR3 protein: CASSQDELRGRFAYEQYF
clone size: NA; V gene: TRBV7-9; CDR3 length: 13; CDR3 protein: CATHWKATDTQYF